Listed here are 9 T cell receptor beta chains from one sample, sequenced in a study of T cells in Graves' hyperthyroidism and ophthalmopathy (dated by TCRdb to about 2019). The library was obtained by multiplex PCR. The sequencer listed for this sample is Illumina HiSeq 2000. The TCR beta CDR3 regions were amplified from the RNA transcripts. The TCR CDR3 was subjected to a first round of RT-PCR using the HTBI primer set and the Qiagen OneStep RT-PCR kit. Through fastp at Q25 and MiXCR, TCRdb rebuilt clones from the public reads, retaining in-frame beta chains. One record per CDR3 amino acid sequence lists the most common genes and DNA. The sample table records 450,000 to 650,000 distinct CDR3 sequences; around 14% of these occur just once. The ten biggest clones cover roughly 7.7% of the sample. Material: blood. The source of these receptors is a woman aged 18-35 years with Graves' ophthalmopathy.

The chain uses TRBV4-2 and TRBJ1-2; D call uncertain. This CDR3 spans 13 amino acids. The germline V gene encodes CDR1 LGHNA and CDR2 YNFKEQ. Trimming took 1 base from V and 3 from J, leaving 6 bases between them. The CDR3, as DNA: TGTGCCAGCAGCCAAGTGTCCGACTATGGCTACACCTTC. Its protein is CASSQVSDYGYTF.

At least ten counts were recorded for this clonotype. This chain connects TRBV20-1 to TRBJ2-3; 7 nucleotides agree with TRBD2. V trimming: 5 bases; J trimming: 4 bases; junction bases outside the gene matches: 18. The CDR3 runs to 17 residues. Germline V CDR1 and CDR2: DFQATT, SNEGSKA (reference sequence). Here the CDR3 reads CSAWGKPTSWGADTQYF. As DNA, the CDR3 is TGCAGTGCTTGGGGAAAGCCGACTAGCTGGGGAGCAGATACGCAGTATTTT.

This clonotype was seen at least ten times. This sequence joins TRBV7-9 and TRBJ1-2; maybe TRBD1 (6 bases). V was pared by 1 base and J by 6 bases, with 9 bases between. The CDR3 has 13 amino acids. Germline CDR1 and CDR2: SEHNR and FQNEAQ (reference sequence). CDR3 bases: TGTGCCAGCAGCTTAGAAGGGGGTGATGGCTACACCTTC. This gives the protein CASSLEGGDGYTF.

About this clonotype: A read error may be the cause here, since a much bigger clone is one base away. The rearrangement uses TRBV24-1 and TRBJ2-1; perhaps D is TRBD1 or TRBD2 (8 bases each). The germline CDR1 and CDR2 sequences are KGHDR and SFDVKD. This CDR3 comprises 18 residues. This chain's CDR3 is CATSDLQGGTSPYNERFF. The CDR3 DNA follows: TGTGCCACCAGTGATTTACAGGGGGGGACTAGTCCCTACAATGAGCGGTTCTTC.

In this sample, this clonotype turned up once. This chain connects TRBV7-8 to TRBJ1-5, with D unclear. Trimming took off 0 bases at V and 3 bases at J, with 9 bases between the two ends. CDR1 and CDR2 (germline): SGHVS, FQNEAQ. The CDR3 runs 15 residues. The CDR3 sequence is CASSLAWADNQPQHF. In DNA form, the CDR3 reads TGTGCCAGCAGCTTAGCCTGGGCAGACAATCAGCCCCAGCATTTT.

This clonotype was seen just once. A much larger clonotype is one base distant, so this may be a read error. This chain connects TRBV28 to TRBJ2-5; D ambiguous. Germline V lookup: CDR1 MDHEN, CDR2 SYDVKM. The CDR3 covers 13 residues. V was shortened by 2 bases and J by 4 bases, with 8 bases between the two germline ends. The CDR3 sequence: CASSLTESETQYF. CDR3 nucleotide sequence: TGTGCCAGCAGTTTAACAGAGTCAGAGACCCAGTACTTC.

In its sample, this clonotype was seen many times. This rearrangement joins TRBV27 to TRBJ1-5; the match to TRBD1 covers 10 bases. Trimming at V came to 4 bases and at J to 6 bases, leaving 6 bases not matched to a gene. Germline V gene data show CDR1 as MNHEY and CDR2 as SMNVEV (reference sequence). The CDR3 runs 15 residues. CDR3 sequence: CASSSRTGGGQPQHF. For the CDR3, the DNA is TGTGCCAGCAGTTCTAGGACAGGGGGAGGTCAGCCCCAGCATTTT.

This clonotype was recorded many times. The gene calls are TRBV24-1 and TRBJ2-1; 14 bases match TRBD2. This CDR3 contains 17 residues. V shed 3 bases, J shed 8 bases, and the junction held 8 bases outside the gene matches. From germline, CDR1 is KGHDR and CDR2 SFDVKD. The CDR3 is CATSDLTSGRAPDEQFF. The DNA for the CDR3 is TGTGCCACCAGTGATCTGACTAGCGGGAGGGCCCCGGATGAGCAGTTCTTC.

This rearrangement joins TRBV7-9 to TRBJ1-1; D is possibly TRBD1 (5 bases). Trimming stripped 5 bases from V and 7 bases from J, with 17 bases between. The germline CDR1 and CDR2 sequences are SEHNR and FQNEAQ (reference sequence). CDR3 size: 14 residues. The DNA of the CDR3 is TGTGCCAGCAGCCCACCCCACCTGGGGGGTGAAGCTTTCTTT. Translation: CASSPPHLGGEAFF.